This T cell receptor beta chain was sequenced for a study of shared clonotypes between healthy human individuals. Study as a whole: The cohort comprised a couple of women and a few men. Their ages spanned 18 to 49 years. Study-wide results and limits: Represented diversity (both genetic and exposure-history) was limited by the small number of donors. Tissues were not sampled, only blood, and their repertoires likely differ. A few donors had roughly 5% of their naive CD4 clonotypes in common.

Terminally differentiated effector memory CD45RA+ cells were excluded by CCR7 positive selection of CD45RO-negative cells. Germline lookup yields CDR1 LNHDA and CDR2 SQIVND (reference sequence). The CDR3 totals 15 residues. V lost 5 bases and J lost 3; bases outside the gene matches: 5. Assay used: immunoSEQ multiplex PCR; TCRdb lists only in-frame clones, some missing. The sample yields some 1,900,000 clones, about 95% seen once. The table lists this clone with a few counts. Its antigen is unidentified. The specimen was naive CD8+ T cells sorted from blood. The rearrangement uses TRBV19 and TRBJ1-5; TRBD1 agrees at 9 bases. The sequence was obtained from a man aged 18 to 35 in good health. The chain's CDR3 is CASSDGQGINQPQHF. CDR3 coding DNA: TGTGCCAGTAGTGACGGACAGGGGATCAATCAGCCCCAGCATTTT. Using reference TRBV19 and TRBJ1-5 for the parts outside the CDR3, the full variable domain is DGGITQSPKYLFRKEGQNVTLSCEQNLNHDAMYWYRQDPGQGLRLIYYSQIVNDFQKGDIAEGYSVSREKKESFPLTVTSAQKNPTAFYLCASSDGQGINQPQHFGDGTRLSIL.